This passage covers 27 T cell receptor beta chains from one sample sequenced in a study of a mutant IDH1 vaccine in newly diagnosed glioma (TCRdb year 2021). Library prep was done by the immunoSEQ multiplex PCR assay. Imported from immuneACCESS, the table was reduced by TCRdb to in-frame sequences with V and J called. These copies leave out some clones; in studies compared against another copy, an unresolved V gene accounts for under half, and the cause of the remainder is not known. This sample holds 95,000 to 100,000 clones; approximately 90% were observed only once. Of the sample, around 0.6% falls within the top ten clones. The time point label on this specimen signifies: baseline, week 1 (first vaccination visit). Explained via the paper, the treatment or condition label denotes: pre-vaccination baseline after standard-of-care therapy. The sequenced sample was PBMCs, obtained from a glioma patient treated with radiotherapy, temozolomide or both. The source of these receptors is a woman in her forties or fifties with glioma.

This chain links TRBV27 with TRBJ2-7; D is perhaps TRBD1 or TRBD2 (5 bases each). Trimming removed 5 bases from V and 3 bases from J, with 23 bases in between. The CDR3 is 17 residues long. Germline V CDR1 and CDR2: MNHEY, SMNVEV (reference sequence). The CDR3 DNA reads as TGTGCCAGCAGTGCGGGTGGGGGTTTCCCAAATGGCTACGAGCAGTACTTC. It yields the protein CASSAGGGFPNGYEQYF.

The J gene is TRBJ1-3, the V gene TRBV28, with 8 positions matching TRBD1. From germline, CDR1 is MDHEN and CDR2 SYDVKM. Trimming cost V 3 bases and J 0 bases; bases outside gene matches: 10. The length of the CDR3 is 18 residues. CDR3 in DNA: TGTGCCAGCAGTTTGTTCCAGGGGGCCCGATTCTCTGGAAACACCATATATTTT. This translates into CASSLFQGARFSGNTIYF.

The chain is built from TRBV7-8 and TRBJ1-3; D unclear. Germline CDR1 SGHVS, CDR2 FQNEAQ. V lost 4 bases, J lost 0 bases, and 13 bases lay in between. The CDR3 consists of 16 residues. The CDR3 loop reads CASSSSGLISGNTIYF. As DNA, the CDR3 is TGTGCCAGCAGCTCTAGCGGACTCATCTCTGGAAACACCATATATTTT.

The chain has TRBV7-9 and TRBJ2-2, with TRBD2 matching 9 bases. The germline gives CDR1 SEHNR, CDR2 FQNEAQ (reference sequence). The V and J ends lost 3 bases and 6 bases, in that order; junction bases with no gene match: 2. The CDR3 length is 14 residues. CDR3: CASSLREGAGELFF. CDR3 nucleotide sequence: TGTGCCAGCAGCTTGCGGGAGGGAGCCGGGGAGCTGTTTTTT.

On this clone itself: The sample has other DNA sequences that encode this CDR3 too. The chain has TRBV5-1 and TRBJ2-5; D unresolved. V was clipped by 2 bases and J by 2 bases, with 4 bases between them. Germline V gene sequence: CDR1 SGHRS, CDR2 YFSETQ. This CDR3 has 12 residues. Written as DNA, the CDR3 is TGCGCCAGCAGCTTAGGGCAAGAGACCCAGTACTTC. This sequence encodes CASSLGQETQYF.

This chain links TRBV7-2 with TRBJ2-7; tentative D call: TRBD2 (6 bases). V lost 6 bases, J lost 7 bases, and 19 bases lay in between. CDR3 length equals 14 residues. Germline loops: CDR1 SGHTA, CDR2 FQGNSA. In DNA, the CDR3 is TGTGCCAGCAGATCAAGCGGTGCCCGGGGGGAGCAGTACTTC. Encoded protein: CASRSSGARGEQYF.

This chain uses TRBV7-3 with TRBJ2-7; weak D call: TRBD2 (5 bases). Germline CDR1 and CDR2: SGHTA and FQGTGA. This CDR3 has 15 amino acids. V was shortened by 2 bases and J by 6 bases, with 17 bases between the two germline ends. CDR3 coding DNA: TGTGCCAGCAGCTTAGCGAGAGGGATTCGGGGCGAGCAGTACTTC. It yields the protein CASSLARGIRGEQYF.

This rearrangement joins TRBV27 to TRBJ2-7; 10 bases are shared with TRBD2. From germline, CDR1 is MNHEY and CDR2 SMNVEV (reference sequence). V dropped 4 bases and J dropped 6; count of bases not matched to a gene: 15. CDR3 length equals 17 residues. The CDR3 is CASSSRFSGRHLTEQYF. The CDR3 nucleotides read TGTGCCAGCAGTTCTCGATTTAGCGGGAGGCACCTCACCGAGCAGTACTTC.

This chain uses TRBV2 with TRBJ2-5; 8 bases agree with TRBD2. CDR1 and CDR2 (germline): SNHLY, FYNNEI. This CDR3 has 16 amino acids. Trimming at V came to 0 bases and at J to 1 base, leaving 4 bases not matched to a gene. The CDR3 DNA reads TGTGCCAGCAGTGAAGCGAGAACTAGCGGCCAAGAGACCCAGTACTTC. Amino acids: CASSEARTSGQETQYF.

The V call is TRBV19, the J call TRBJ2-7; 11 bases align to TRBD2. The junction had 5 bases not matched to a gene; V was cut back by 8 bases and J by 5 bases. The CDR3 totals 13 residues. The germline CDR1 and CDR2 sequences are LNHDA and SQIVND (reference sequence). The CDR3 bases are TGTGCCAGTTCTCTAGCGGGAGGTGACGAGCAGTACTTC. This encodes CASSLAGGDEQYF.

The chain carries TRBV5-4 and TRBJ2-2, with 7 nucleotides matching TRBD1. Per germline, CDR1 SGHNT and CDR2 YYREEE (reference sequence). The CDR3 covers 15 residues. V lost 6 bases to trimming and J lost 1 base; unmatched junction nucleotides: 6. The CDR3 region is CASTYRGLNTGELFF. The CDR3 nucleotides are TGTGCCAGCACCTACAGGGGCCTGAACACCGGGGAGCTGTTTTTT.

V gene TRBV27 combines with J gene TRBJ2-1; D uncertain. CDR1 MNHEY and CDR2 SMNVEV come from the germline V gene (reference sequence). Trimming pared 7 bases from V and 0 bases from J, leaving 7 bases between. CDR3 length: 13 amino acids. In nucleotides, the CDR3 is TGTGCCAGCAAATTTAGCTCCTACAATGAGCAGTTCTTC. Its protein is CASKFSSYNEQFF.

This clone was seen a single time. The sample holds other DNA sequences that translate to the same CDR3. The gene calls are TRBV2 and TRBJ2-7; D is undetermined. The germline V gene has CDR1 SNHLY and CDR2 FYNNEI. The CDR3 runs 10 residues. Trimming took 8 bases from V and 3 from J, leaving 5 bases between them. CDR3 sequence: CASSGYEQYF. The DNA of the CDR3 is TGTGCCAGCTCGGGCTACGAGCAGTACTTC.

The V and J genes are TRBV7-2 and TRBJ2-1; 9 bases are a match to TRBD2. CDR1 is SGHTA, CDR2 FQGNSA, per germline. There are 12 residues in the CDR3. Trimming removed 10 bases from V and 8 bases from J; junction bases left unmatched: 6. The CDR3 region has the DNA TGTGCCACTCCAGGACTAGCGCATGAGCAGTTCTTC. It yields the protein CATPGLAHEQFF.

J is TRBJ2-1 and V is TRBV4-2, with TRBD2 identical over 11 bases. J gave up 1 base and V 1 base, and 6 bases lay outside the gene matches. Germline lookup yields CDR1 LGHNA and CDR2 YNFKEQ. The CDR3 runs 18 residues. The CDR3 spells CASSQGTSGRNSYNEQFF. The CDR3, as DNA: TGTGCCAGCAGCCAAGGAACTAGCGGGAGAAATTCCTACAATGAGCAGTTCTTC.

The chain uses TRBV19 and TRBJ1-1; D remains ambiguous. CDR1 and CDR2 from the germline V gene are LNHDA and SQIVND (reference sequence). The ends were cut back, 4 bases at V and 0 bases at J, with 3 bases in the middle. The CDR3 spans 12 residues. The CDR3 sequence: CASSRLNTEAFF. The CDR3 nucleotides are TGTGCCAGTAGTAGATTGAACACTGAAGCTTTCTTT.

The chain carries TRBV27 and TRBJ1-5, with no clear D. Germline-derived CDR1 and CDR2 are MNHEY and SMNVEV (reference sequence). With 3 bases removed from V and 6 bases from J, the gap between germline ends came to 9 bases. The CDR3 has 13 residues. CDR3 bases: TGTGCCAGCAGTTTCAAGTGGGGTCAGCCCCAGCATTTT. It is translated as CASSFKWGQPQHF.

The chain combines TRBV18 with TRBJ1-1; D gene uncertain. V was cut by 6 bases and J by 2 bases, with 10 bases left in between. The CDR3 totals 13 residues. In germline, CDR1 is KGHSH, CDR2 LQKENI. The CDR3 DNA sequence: TGTGCCAGCTCCTTAGACCTAAACACTGAAGCTTTCTTT. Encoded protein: CASSLDLNTEAFF.

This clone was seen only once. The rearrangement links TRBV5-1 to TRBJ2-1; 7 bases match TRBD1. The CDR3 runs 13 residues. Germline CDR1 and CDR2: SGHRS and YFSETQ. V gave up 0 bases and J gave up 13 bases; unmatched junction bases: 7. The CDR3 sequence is CASSLETDRDQFF. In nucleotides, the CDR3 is TGCGCCAGCAGCTTGGAGACCGACAGGGACCAGTTCTTC.

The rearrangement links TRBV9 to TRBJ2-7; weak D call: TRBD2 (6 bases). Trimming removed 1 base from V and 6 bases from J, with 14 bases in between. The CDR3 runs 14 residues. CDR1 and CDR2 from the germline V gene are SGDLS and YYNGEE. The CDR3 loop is CASSVFPGEGEQYF. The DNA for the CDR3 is TGTGCCAGCAGCGTATTTCCGGGGGAAGGCGAGCAGTACTTC. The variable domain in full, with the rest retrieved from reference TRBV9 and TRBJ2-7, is DSGVTQTPKHLITATGQRVTLRCSPRSGDLSVYWYQQSLDQGLQFLIQYYNGEERAKGNILERFSAQQFPDLHSELNLSSLELGDSALYFCASSVFPGEGEQYFGPGTRLTVT.

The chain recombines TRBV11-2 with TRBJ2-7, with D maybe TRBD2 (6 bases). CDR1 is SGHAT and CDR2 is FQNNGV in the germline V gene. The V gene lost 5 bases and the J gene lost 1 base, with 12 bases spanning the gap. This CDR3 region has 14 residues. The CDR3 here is CASSISGTSYEQYF. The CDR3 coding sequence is TGTGCCAGCAGCATCTCCGGGACTTCCTACGAGCAGTACTTC.

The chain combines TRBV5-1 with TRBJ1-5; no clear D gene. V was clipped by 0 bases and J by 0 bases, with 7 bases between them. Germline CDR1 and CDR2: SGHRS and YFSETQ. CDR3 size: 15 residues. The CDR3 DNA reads TGCGCCAGCAGCTTGGCAGGTTTTAGCAATCAGCCCCAGCATTTT. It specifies CASSLAGFSNQPQHF.

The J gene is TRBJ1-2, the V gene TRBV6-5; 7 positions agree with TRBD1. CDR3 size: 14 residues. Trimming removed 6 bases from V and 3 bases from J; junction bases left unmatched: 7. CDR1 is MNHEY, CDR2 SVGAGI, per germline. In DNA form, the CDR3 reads TGTGCCAGCAGGGCCCTACAGGGGCACTATGGCTACACCTTC. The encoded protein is CASRALQGHYGYTF.

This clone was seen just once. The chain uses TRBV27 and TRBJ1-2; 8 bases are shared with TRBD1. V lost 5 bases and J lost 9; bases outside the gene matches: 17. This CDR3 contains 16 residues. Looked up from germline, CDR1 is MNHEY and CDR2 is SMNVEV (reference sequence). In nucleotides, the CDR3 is TGTGCCAGCAGTCTATACCCCCCTCGGACAGGGCAAAGCTACACCTTC. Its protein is CASSLYPPRTGQSYTF.

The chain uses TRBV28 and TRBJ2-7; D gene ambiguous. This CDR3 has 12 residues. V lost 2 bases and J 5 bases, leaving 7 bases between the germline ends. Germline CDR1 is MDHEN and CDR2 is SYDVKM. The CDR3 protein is CASSLPGDEQYF. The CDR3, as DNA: TGTGCCAGCAGTTTACCAGGCGACGAGCAGTACTTC.

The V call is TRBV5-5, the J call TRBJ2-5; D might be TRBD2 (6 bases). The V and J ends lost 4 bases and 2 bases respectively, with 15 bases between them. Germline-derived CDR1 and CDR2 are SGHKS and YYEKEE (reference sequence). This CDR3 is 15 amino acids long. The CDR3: CASSTLAVTQETQYF. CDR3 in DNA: TGTGCCAGCAGCACCTTAGCGGTTACTCAAGAGACCCAGTACTTC.

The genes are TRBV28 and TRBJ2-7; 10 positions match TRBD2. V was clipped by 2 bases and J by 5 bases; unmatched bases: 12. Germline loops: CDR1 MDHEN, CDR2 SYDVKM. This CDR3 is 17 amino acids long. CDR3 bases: TGTGCCAGCAGTTTAGCCGCAGCGCTAGCGGGAGACAACGAGCAGTACTTC. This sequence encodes CASSLAAALAGDNEQYF.